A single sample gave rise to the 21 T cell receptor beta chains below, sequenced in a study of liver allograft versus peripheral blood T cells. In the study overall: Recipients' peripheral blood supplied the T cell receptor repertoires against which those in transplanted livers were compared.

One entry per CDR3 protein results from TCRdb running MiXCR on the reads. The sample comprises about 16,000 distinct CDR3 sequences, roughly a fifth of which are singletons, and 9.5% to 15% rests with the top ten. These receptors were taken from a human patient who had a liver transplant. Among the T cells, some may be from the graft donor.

CDR3: CSIWTGKYEQYF. For the CDR3, the DNA is TGCAGCATCTGGACAGGGAAATACGAGCAGTACTTC. The V call is TRBV29-1, the J call TRBJ2-7; TRBD1 aligns across 8 bases. This CDR3 is 12 amino acids long. J lost 4 bases, V lost 8 bases, and 7 bases had no gene match. Germline V gene lookup returns CDR1 SQVTM and CDR2 ANQGSEA.

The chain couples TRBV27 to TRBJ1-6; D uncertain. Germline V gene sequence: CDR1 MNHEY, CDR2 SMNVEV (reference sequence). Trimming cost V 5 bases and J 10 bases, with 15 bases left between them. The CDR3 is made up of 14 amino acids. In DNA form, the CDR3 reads TGTGCCAGCAGTCCCGCCCCTCTGGGGTCACCCCTCCACTTT. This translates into CASSPAPLGSPLHF.

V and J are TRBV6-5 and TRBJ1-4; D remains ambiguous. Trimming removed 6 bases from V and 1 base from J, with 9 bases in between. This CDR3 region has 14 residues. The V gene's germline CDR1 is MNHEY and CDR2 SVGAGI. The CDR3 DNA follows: TGTGCCAGCAGATCGGTGGGAACTAATGAAAAACTGTTTTTT. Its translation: CASRSVGTNEKLFF.

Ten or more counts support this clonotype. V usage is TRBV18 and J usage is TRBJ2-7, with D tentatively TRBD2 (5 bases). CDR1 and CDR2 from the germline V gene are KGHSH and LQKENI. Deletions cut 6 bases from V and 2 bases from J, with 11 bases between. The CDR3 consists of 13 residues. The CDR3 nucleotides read TGTGCCAGCTCCCTCCTAGCTACCTACGAGCAGTACTTC. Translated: CASSLLATYEQYF.

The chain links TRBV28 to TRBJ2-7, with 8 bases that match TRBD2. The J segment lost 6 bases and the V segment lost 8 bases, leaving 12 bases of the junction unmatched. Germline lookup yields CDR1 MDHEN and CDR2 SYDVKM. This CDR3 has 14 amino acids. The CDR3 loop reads CASCNGGASSEQYF. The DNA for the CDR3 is TGTGCCAGCTGTAACGGGGGGGCAAGTTCCGAGCAGTACTTC.

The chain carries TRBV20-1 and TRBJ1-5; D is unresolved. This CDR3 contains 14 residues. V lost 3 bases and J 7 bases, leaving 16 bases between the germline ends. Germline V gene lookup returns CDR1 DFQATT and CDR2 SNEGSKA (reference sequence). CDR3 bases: TGCAGTGCTAGGAAAGAAGGATCCAAGCAGCCCCAGCATTTT. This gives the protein CSARKEGSKQPQHF.

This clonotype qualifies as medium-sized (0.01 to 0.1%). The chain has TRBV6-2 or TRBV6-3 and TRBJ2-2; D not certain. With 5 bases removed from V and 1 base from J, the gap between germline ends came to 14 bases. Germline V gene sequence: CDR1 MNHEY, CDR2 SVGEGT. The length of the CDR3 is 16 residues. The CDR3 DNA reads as TGTGCCAGCAGTACGACACCACCGATGAACACCGGGGAGCTGTTTTTT. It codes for CASSTTPPMNTGELFF.

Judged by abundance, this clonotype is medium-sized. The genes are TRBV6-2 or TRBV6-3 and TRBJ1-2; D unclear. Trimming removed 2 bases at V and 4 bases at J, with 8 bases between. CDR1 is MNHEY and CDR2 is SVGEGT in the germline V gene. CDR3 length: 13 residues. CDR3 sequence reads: CASSYGPGYGYTF. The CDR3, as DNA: TGTGCCAGCAGTTACGGGCCAGGCTATGGCTACACCTTC.

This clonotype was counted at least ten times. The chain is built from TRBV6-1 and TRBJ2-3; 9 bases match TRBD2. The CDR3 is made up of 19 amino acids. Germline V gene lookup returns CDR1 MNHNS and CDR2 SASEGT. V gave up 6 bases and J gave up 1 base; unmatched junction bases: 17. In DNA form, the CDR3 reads TGTGCCAGCAGACAACTGGTGAGCGGGGGGACACTCGGCACAGATACGCAGTATTTT. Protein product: CASRQLVSGGTLGTDTQYF.

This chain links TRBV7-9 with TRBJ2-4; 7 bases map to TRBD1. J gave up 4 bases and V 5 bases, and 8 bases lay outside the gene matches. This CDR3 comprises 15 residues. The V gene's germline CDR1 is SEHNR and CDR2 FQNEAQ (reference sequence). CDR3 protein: CASSLNRGEKNIQYF. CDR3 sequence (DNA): TGTGCCAGCAGCCTTAACAGGGGAGAGAAAAACATTCAGTACTTC.

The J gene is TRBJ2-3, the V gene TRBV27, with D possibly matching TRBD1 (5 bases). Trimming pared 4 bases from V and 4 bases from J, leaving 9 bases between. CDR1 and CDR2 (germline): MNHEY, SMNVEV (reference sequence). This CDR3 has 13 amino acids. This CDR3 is CASSWGLSDTQYF. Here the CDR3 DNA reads TGTGCCAGCAGTTGGGGCTTATCAGATACGCAGTATTTT.

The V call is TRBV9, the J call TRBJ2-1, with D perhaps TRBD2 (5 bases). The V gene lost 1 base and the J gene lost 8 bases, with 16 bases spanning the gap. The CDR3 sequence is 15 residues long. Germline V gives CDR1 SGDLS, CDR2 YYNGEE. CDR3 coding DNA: TGTGCCAGCAGCGTATCGGGCCTAGCCATCTATGAGCAGTTCTTC. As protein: CASSVSGLAIYEQFF. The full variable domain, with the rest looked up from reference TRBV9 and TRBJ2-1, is DSGVTQTPKHLITATGQRVTLRCSPRSGDLSVYWYQQSLDQGLQFLIQYYNGEERAKGNILERFSAQQFPDLHSELNLSSLELGDSALYFCASSVSGLAIYEQFFGPGTRLTVL.

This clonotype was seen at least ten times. CDR3 region: CATSARGHTDTQYF. The CDR3 bases are TGTGCCACCAGTGCGAGGGGGCACACAGATACGCAGTATTTT. The chain recombines TRBV24-1 with TRBJ2-3; 7 bases align to TRBD1. From germline, CDR1 is KGHDR and CDR2 SFDVKD. V was clipped by 5 bases and J by 2 bases; unmatched bases: 3. The length of the CDR3 is 14 residues.

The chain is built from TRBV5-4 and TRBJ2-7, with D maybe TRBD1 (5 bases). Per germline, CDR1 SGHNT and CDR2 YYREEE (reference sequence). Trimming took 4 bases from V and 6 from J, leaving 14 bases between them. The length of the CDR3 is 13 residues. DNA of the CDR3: TGTGCCAGCAGCGCGGACCAGGGTCGCGAGCAGTACTTC. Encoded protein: CASSADQGREQYF.

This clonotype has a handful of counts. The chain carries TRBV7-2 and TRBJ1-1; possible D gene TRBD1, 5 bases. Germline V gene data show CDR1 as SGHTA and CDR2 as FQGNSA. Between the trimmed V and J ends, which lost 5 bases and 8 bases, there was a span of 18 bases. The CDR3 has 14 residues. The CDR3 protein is CASSGSVYAGEAFF. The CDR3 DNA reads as TGTGCCAGCAGCGGATCAGTATATGCAGGGGAAGCTTTCTTT.

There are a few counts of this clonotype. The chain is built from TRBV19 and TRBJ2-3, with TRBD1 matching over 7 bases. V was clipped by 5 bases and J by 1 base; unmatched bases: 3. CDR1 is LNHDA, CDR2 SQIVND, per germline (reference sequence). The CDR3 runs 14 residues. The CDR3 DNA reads TGTGCCAGTAGTTGGGACAGTCGCACAGATACGCAGTATTTT. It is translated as CASSWDSRTDTQYF.

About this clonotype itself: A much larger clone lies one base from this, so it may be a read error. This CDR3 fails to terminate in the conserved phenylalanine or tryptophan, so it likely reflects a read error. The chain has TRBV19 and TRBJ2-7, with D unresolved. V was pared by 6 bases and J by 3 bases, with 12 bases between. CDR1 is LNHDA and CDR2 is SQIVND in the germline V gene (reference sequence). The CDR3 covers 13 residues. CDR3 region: CASSDQGGYEQYL. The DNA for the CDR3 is TGTGCCAGTAGCGACCAAGGTGGCTACGAGCAGTACTTA.

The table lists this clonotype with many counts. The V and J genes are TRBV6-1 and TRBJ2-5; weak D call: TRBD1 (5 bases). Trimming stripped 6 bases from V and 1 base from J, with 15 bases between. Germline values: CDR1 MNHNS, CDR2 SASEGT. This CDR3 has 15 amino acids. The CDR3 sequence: CASSSNQGSQETQYF. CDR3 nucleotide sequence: TGTGCCAGCAGCAGTAATCAGGGAAGCCAAGAGACCCAGTACTTC.

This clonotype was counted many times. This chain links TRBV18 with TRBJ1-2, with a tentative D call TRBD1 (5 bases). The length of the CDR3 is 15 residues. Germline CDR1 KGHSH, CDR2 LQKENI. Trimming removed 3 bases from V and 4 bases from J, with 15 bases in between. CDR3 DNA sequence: TGTGCCAGCTCACCGCCCGGGACCGTTTTCTATGGCTACACCTTC. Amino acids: CASSPPGTVFYGYTF.

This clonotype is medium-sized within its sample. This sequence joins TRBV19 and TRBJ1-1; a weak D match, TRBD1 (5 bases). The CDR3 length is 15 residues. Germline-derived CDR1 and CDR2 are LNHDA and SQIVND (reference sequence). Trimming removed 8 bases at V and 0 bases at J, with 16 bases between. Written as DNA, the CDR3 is TGTGCCAGTTGCAAGGATCGGGGCATGAACACTGAAGCTTTCTTT. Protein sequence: CASCKDRGMNTEAFF.

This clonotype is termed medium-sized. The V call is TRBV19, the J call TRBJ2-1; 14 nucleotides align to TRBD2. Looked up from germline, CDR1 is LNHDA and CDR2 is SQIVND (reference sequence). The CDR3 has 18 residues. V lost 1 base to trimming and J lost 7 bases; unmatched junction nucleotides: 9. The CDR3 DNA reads TGTGCCAGTAGTATAGTAGGACTAGCGGGGGGCCAACGGAATGAGCAGTTCTTC. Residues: CASSIVGLAGGQRNEQFF.